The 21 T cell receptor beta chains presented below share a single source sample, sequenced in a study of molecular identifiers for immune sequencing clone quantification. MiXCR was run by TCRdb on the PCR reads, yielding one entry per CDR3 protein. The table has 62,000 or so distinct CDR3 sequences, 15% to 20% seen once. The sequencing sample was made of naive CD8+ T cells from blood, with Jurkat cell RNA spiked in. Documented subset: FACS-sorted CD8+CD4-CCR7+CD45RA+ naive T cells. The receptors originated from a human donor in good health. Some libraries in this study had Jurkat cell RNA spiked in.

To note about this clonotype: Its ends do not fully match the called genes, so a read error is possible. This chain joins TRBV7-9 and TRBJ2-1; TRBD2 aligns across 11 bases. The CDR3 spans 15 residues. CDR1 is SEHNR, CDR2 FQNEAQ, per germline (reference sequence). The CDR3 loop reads CANSLTTSGDNEQFF. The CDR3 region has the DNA TGTGCCAACAGCTTGACGACTAGCGGGGACAATGAGCAGTTCTTC.

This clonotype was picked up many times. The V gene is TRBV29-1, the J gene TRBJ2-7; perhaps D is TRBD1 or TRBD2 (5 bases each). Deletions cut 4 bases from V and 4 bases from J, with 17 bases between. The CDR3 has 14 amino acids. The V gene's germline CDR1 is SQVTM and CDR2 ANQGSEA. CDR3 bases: TGCAGCGTTGCGCCGGGACCACGAGGGTACGAGCAGTACTTC. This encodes CSVAPGPRGYEQYF.

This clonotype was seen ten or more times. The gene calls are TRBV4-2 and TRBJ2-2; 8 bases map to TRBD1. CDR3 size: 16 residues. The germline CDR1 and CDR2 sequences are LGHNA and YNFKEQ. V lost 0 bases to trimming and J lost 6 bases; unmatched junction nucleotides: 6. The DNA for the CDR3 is TGTGCCAGCAGCCAAGAACAGGGGGTGGTAGCCGGGGAGCTGTTTTTT. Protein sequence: CASSQEQGVVAGELFF.

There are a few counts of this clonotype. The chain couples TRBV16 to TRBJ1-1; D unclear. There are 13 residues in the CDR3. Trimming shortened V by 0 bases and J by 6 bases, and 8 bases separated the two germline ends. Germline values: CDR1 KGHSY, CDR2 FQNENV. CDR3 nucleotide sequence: TGTGCCAGCAGCCAATCCACAGTGGCTGAAGCTTTCTTT. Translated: CASSQSTVAEAFF.

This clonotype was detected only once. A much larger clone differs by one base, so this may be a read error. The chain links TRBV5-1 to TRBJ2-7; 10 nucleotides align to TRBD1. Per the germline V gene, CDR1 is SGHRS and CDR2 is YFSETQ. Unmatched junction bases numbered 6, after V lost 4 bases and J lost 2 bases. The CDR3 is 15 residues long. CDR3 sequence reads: CASSVGQGRAYEQYF. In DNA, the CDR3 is TGCGCCAGCAGCGTGGGACAGGGGCGAGCCTACGAGCAGTACTTC.

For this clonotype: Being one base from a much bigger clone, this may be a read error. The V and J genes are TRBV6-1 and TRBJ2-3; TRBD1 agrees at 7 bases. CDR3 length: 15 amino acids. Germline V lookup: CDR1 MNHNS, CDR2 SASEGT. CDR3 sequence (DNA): TGTGCCAGCAGTGCTCAGGAGAGGGGGCTTGATACGCAGTGTTTT. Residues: CASSAQERGLDTQCF.

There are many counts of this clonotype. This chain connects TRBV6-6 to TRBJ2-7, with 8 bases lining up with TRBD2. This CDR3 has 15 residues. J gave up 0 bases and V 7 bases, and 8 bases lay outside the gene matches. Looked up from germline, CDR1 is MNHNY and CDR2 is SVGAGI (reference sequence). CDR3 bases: TGTGCCAGCACGGGTAGCGGGGCAAGCTCCTACGAGCAGTACTTC. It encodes CASTGSGASSYEQYF.

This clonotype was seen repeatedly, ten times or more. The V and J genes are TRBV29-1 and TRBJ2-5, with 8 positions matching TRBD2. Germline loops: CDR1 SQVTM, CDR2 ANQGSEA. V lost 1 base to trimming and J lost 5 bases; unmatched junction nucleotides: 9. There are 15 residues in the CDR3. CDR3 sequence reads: CSVEGIGAGGETQYF. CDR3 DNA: TGCAGCGTTGAAGGGATTGGGGCGGGAGGTGAGACCCAGTACTTC.

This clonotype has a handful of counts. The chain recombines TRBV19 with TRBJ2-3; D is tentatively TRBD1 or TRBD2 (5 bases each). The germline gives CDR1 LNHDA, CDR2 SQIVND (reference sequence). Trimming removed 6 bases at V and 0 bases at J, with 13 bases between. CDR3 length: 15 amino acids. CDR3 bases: TGTGCCAGTAGCAGCCTGGGGACGAGCACAGATACGCAGTATTTT. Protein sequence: CASSSLGTSTDTQYF.

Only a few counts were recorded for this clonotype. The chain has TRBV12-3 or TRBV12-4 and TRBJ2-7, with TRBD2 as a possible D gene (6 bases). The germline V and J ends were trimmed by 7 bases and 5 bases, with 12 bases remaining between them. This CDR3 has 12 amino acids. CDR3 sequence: CASKFSGNEQYF. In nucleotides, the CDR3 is TGTGCCAGCAAGTTTAGCGGCAACGAGCAGTACTTC.

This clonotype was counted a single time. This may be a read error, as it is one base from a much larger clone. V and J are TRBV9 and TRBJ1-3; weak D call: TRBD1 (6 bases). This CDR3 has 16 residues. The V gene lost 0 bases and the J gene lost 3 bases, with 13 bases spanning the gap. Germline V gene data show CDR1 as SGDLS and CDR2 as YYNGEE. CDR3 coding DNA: TGTGCCAGCAGCGTAGAGGGGGGGATATTTGGAAACACCATATATTTT. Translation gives CASSVEGGIFGNTIYF.

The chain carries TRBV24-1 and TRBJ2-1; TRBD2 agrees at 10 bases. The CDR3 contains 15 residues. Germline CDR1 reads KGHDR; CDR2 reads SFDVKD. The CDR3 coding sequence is TGTGCTACCCGGGAAGCGGGAGGGTCGGAGAATGAGCAGTTCTTC. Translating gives CATREAGGSENEQFF.

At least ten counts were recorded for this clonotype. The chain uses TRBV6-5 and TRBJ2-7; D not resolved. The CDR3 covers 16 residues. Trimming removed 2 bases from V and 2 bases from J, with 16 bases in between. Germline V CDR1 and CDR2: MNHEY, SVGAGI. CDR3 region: CASSYKVGRNTYEQYF. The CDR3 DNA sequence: TGTGCCAGCAGTTACAAGGTAGGGCGGAACACCTACGAGCAGTACTTC.

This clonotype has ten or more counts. The CDR3 sequence is CASSPPGLAGYNEQFF. CDR3 DNA: TGTGCCAGCAGTCCCCCTGGACTAGCGGGATACAATGAGCAGTTCTTC. The chain recombines TRBV28 with TRBJ2-1; 12 bases align to TRBD2. Germline CDR1 MDHEN, CDR2 SYDVKM. V lost 5 bases and J lost 4; bases outside the gene matches: 6. CDR3 length equals 16 residues.

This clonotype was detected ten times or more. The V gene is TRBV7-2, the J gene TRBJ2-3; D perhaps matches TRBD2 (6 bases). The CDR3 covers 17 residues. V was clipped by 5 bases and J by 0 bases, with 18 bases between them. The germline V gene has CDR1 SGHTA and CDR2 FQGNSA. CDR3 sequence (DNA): TGTGCCAGCAGCCGGGCTCGGGAGACGGGTAGCACAGATACGCAGTATTTT. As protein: CASSRARETGSTDTQYF. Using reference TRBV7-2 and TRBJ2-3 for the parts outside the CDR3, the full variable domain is GAGVSQSPSNKVTEKGKDVELRCDPISGHTALYWYRQSLGQGLEFLIYFQGNSAPDKSGLPSDRFSAERTGGSVSTLTIQRTQQEDSAVYLCASSRARETGSTDTQYFGPGTRLTVL.

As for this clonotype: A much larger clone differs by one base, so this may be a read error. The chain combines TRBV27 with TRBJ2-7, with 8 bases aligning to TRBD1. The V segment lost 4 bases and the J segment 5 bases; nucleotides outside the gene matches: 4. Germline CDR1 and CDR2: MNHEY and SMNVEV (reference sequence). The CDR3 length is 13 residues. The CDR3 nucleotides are TGTGCCAGCAGTTCGACAGGGGTCCACGAGCAGTACTTC. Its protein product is CASSSTGVHEQYF.

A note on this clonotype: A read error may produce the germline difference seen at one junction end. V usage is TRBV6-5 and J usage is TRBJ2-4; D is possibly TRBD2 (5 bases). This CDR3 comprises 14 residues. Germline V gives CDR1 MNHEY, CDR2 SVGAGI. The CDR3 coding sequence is TGTGCCAGCAATTACGAGGGCTCCAAAAACATTCAGTACTTC. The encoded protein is CASNYEGSKNIQYF.

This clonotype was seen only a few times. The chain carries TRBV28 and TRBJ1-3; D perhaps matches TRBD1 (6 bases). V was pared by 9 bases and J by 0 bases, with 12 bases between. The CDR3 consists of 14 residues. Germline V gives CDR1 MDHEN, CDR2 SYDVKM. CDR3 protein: CASRQAISGNTIYF. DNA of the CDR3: TGTGCCAGTCGACAGGCCATCTCTGGAAACACCATATATTTT.

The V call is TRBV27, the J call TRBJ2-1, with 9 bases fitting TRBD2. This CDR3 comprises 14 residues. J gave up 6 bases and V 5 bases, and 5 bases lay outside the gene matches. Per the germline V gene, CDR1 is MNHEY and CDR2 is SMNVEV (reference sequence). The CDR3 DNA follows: TGTGCCAGCAGTGTAGCGGGAGTATTCAATGAGCAGTTCTTC. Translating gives CASSVAGVFNEQFF.

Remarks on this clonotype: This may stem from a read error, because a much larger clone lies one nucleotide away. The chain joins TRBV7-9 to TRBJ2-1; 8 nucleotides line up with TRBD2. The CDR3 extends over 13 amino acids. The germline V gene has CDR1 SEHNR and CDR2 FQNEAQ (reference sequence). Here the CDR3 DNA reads TGTGCCAGCACACGGGAGGGGGGAAATGAGCGGTTCTTC. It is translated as CASTREGGNERFF. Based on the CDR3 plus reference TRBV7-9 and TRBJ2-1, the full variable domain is DTGVSQNPRHKITKRGQNVTFRCDPISEHNRLYWYRQTLGQGPEFLTYFQNEAQLEKSRLLSDRFSAERPKGSFSTLEIQRTEQGDSAMYLCASTREGGNERFFGPGTRLTVL.

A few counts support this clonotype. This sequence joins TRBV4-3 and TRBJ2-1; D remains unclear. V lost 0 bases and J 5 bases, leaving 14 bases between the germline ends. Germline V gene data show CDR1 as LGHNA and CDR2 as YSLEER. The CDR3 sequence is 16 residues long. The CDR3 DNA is TGCGCCAGCAGCCAAGATTCGGCTCCCCGGGACAATGAGCAGTTCTTC. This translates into CASSQDSAPRDNEQFF.